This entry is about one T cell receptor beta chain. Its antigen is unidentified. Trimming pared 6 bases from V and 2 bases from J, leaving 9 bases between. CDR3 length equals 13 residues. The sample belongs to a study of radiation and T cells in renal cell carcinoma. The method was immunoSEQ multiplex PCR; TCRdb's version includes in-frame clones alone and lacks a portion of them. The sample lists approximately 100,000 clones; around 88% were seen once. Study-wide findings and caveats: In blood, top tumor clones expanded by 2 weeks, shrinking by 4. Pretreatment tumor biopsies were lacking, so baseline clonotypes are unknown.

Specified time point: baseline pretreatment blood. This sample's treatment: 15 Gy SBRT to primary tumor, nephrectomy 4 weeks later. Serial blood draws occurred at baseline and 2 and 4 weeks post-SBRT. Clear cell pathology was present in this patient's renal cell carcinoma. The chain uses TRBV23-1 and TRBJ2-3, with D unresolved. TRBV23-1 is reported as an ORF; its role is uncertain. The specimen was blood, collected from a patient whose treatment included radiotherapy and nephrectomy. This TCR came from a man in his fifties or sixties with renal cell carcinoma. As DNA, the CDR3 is TGCGCCAGCAGGAGTTATTCCACAGATACGCAGTATTTT. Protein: CASRSYSTDTQYF.